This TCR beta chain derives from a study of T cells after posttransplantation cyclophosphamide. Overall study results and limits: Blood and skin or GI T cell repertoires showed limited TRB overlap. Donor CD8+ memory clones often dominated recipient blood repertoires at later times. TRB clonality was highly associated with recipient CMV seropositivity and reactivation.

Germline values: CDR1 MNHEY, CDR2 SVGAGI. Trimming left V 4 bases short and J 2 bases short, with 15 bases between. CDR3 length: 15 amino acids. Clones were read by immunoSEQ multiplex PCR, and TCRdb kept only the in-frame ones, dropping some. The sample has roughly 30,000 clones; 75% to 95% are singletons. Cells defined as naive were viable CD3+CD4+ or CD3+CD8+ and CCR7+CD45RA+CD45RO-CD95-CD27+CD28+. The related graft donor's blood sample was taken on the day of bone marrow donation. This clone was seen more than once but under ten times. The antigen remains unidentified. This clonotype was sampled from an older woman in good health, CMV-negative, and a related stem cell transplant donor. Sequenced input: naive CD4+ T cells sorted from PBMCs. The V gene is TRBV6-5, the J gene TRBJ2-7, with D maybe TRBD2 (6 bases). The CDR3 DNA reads TGTGCCAGCAGTTTCCAACGGGGGAAACCCTACGAGCAGTACTTC. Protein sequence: CASSFQRGKPYEQYF.